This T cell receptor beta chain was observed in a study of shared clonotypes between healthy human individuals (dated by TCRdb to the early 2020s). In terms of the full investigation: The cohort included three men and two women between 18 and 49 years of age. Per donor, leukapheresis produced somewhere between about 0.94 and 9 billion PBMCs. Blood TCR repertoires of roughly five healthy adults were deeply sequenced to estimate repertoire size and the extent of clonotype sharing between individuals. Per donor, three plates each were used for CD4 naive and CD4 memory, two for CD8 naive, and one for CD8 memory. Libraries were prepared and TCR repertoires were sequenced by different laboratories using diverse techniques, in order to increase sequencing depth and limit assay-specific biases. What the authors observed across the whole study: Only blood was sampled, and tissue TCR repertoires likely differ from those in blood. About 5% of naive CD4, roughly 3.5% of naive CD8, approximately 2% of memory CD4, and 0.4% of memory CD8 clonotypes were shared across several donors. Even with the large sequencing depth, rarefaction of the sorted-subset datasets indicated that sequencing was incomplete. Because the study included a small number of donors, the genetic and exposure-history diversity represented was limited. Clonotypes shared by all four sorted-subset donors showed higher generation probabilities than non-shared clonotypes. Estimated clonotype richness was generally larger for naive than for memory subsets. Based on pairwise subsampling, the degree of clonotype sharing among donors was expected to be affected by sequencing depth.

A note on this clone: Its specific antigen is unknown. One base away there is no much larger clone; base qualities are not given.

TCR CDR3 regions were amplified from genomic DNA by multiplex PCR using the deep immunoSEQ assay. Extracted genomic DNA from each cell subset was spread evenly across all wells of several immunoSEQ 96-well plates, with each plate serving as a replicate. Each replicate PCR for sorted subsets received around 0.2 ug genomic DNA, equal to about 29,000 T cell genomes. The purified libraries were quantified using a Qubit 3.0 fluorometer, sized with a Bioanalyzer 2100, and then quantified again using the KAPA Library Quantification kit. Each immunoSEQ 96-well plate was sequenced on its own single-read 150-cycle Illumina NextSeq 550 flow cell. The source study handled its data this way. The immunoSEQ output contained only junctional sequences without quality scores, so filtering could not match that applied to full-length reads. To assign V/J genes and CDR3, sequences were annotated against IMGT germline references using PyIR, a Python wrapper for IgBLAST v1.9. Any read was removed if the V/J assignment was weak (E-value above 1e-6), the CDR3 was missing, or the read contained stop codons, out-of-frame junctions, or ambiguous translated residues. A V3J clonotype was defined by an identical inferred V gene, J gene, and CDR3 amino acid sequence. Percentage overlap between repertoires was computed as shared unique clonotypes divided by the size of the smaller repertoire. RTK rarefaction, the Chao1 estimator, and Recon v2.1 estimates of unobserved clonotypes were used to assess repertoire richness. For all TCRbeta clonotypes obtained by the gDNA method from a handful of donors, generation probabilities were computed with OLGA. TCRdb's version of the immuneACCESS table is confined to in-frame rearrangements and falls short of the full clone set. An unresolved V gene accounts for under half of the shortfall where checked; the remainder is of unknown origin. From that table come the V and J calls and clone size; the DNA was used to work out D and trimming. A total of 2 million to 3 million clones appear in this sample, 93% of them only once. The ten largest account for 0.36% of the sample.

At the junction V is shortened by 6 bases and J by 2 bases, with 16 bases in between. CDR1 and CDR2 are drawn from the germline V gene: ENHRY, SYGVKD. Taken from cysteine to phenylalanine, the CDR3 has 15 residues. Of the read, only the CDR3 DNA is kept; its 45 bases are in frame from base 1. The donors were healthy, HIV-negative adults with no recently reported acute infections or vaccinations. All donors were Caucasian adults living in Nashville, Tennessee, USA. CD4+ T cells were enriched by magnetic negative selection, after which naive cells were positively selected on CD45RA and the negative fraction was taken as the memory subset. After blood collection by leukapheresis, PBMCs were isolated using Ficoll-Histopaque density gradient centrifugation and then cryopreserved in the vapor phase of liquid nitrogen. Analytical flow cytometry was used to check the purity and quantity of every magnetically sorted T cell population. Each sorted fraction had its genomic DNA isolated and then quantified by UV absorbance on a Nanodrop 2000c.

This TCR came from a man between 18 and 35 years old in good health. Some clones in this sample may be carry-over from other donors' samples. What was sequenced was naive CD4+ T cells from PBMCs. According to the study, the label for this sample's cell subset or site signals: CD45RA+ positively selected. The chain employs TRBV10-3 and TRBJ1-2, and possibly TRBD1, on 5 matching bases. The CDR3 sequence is CAISPPGGLNYGYTF. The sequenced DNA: TGTGCCATCAGCCCCCCGGGGGGGTTGAACTATGGCTACACCTTC.